A single sample is the source of the 23 T cell receptor beta chains below, sequenced in a study of T cells in Graves' hyperthyroidism and ophthalmopathy. The TCR beta CDR3 regions underwent amplification using RNA transcripts as the source. The primer set for the first-round RT-PCR of the TCR CDR3 was HTBI. TCRdb analysed the multiplex PCR reads with MiXCR anew, one entry per CDR3 protein. The profile shows around 340,000 distinct CDR3 sequences, approximately 13% of them singletons. The sequencing input was blood. The receptors were sampled from a woman aged 25 to 39 with Graves' hyperthyroidism.

This clonotype was seen repeatedly, ten times or more. The V gene is TRBV29-1, the J gene TRBJ2-3; 11 positions match TRBD2. Germline V CDR1 and CDR2: SQVTM, ANQGSEA. The CDR3 is 16 residues long. Trimming cost V 0 bases and J 3 bases; bases outside gene matches: 5. CDR3: CSVEDQGLAATDTQYF. DNA of the CDR3: TGCAGCGTTGAAGATCAGGGACTAGCGGCAACAGATACGCAGTATTTT.

This clonotype was detected ten times or more. The rearrangement uses TRBV7-9 and TRBJ2-5; the D is unclear. Trimming took off 0 bases at V and 2 bases at J, with 4 bases between the two ends. The CDR3 is 13 amino acids. Germline-derived CDR1 and CDR2 are SEHNR and FQNEAQ (reference sequence). The CDR3 spells CASSLALQETQYF. The CDR3 region has the DNA TGTGCCAGCAGCTTAGCGTTACAAGAGACCCAGTACTTC.

This clonotype was picked up many times. V is TRBV12-3 or TRBV12-4 and J is TRBJ2-4, with 15 bases fitting TRBD2. The J segment lost 2 bases and the V segment lost 4 bases, leaving 9 bases of the junction unmatched. The CDR3 contains 19 residues. The CDR3 loop is CASSSRTSGGVTTKNIQYF. Written as DNA, the CDR3 is TGTGCCAGCAGTTCTCGGACTAGCGGGGGGGTCACGACCAAAAACATTCAGTACTTC.

This clonotype has more than one count but fewer than ten. The chain has TRBV28 and TRBJ2-7; 7 bases map to TRBD1. The CDR3 extends over 13 amino acids. The germline CDR1 and CDR2 sequences are MDHEN and SYDVKM. Trimming at V came to 10 bases and at J to 2 bases, leaving 8 bases not matched to a gene. In DNA form, the CDR3 reads TGTGCCACAAGAAGGGGGCCTACCTACGAGCAGTACTTC. Its protein product is CATRRGPTYEQYF.

For this clonotype: At one boundary the junction diverges from the germline segment, which might be a read error. The chain uses TRBV2 and TRBJ2-2; a weak D match, TRBD2 (7 bases). There are 16 residues in the CDR3. CDR1 and CDR2 (germline): SNHLY, FYNNEI. CDR3 sequence (DNA): TGTGCCAGTAGTGACCTGAGGGGGGGCAGTACCGGGGAGCTGCTTTTT. Translation gives CASSDLRGGSTGELLF.

The table lists this clonotype with a few counts. The V and J genes are TRBV6-2 or TRBV6-3 and TRBJ2-3; 10 bases agree with TRBD2. J was trimmed by 5 bases and V by 0 bases; bases with no gene match: 8. CDR3 size: 17 residues. Germline values: CDR1 MNHEY, CDR2 SVGEGT. The DNA for the CDR3 is TGTGCCAGCAGTTACTCGAAAAGCGGGAGGGCCAAAGATACGCAGTATTTT. It codes for CASSYSKSGRAKDTQYF.

This clonotype appeared many times. V is TRBV28 and J is TRBJ2-7; D gene uncertain. CDR3 length: 15 residues. Germline values: CDR1 MDHEN, CDR2 SYDVKM. V lost 2 bases, J lost 0 bases, and 11 bases lay in between. Here the CDR3 reads CASSLGYGNSYEQYF. CDR3 DNA sequence: TGTGCCAGCAGTTTAGGGTACGGAAACTCCTACGAGCAGTACTTC.

This clonotype was seen at least ten times. V and J are TRBV12-3 or TRBV12-4 and TRBJ2-1, with TRBD2 matching over 7 bases. CDR3 size: 15 residues. V was clipped by 3 bases and J by 8 bases; unmatched bases: 10. This CDR3 reads CASSFHKGTSDEQFF. The CDR3 region has the DNA TGTGCCAGCAGTTTCCATAAGGGTACTAGCGATGAGCAGTTCTTC.

This chain uses TRBV13 with TRBJ2-1, with D perhaps assigned TRBD1 or TRBD2 (5 bases each). V was trimmed by 4 bases and J by 5 bases, leaving 15 bases between them. The germline V gene has CDR1 PRHDT and CDR2 FYEKMQ (reference sequence). The CDR3 consists of 15 residues. In DNA form, the CDR3 reads TGTGCCAGCAGCTCTACTCCTAGGGGACACAATGAGCAGTTCTTC. Translated: CASSSTPRGHNEQFF.

This chain uses TRBV20-1 with TRBJ2-3, with a possible D match to TRBD1 (6 bases). Germline values: CDR1 DFQATT, CDR2 SNEGSKA (reference sequence). This CDR3 region has 16 residues. Trimming removed 6 bases from V and 1 base from J, with 20 bases in between. The CDR3 reads CSAAGPRGEGTDTQYF. CDR3 nucleotides: TGCAGTGCCGCGGGCCCCAGGGGCGAAGGCACAGATACGCAGTATTTT.

Notes on this clonotype: A much larger clone sits a single nucleotide away, making a read error possible. The chain recombines TRBV20-1 with TRBJ2-1, with 8 positions matching TRBD2. Germline-derived CDR1 and CDR2 are DFQATT and SNEGSKA (reference sequence). The CDR3 has 14 residues. CDR3 in amino acids: CGARVAGSYNEQFF. CDR3 DNA sequence: TGCGGTGCTAGAGTAGCGGGATCCTACAATGAGCAGTTCTTC.

This clonotype was counted many times. The chain links TRBV2 to TRBJ1-6; 10 bases are a match to TRBD1. This CDR3 contains 17 residues. Germline CDR1 is SNHLY and CDR2 is FYNNEI. After removal of 1 base from V and 7 bases from J, the junction contained 7 bases not matched to a gene. For the CDR3, the DNA is TGTGCCAGCAGTGAAGAGCTCGGGACAGGGGTAAATTCACCCCTCCACTTT. Translated: CASSEELGTGVNSPLHF.

This clonotype was counted many times. The chain links TRBV20-1 to TRBJ2-1; D perhaps matches TRBD2 (5 bases). Germline CDR1 DFQATT, CDR2 SNEGSKA (reference sequence). Trimming took 0 bases from V and 4 from J, leaving 13 bases between them. This CDR3 spans 15 amino acids. CDR3 bases: TGCAGTGCTAGAGATACTCAGCGGCGTTACAATGAGCAGTTCTTC. Amino acids: CSARDTQRRYNEQFF.

This clonotype has a count of ten or more. CDR3 sequence reads: CSALDGRSSYEQYF. The DNA for the CDR3 is TGCAGTGCTTTAGACGGAAGGAGCTCCTACGAGCAGTACTTC. The V call is TRBV20-1, the J call TRBJ2-7; D is unresolved. Germline CDR1 and CDR2: DFQATT and SNEGSKA (reference sequence). Trimming stripped 5 bases from V and 0 bases from J, with 14 bases between. The CDR3 spans 14 residues.

This clonotype was observed many times. The chain recombines TRBV7-2 with TRBJ2-2; D might be TRBD2 (5 bases). Germline loops: CDR1 SGHTA, CDR2 FQGNSA. The CDR3 is made up of 13 amino acids. Trimming left V 2 bases short and J 6 bases short, with 7 bases between. The DNA for the CDR3 is TGTGCCAGCAGCTTACCCGGGGCCGGGGAGCTGTTTTTT. Translated, it gives CASSLPGAGELFF.

This clonotype has a count of ten or more. The rearrangement uses TRBV11-2 and TRBJ1-1; 7 positions match TRBD1. CDR3 size: 15 residues. Germline V gives CDR1 SGHAT, CDR2 FQNNGV. V gave up 2 bases and J gave up 0 bases; unmatched junction bases: 3. The CDR3 sequence is CASSLKGQLNTEAFF. CDR3 in DNA: TGTGCCAGCAGCTTAAAGGGACAGCTGAACACTGAAGCTTTCTTT.

This chain joins TRBV20-1 and TRBJ2-3; D gene uncertain. The J call may be in error: the DNA end matches TRBJ1-5 better. The CDR3 is 13 residues long. CDR1 and CDR2 (germline): DFQATT, SNEGSKA (reference sequence). The CDR3 loop is CSERGISTDTQHF. For the CDR3, the DNA is TGCAGTGAACGGGGAATCTCCACAGATACGCAGCATTTT.

This clonotype was seen repeatedly, ten times or more. This sequence joins TRBV2 and TRBJ2-7; 10 positions match TRBD2. This CDR3 comprises 14 residues. The J segment lost 6 bases and the V segment lost 1 base, leaving 3 bases of the junction unmatched. CDR1 is SNHLY and CDR2 is FYNNEI in the germline V gene. The CDR3 coding sequence is TGTGCCAGCAGTGAAGGGACTAGCGGAGGCGAGCAGTACTTC. It codes for CASSEGTSGGEQYF.

The sample holds many counts of this clonotype. V is TRBV28 and J is TRBJ1-5; D gene uncertain. Per germline, CDR1 MDHEN and CDR2 SYDVKM. With 8 bases removed from V and 6 bases from J, the gap between germline ends came to 20 bases. The CDR3 consists of 15 residues. CDR3 DNA sequence: TGTGCCAGCGGTCGGGGAGCCCAAGGAAGTCAGCCCCAGCATTTT. Translation gives CASGRGAQGSQPQHF.

This clonotype was picked up many times. V is TRBV6-1 and J is TRBJ1-6; 7 positions agree with TRBD1. V was clipped by 5 bases and J by 6 bases; unmatched bases: 7. Germline V gene data show CDR1 as MNHNS and CDR2 as SASEGT. There are 15 residues in the CDR3. Here the CDR3 DNA reads TGTGCCAGCAGTTCCCCGGGACAGTTTAATTCACCCCTCCACTTT. It yields the protein CASSSPGQFNSPLHF.

This clonotype has a count of ten or more. The V call is TRBV3-2, the J call TRBJ1-1. TRBV3-2 is noted as a pseudogene. CDR3 size: 14 residues. The CDR3 loop reads CASKFGLMNTEAFF. The CDR3 DNA is TGTGCCAGCAAATTCGGTCTTATGAACACTGAAGCTTTCTTT.

This clonotype was seen ten or more times. This chain connects TRBV28 to TRBJ1-4; D gene ambiguous. Germline lookup yields CDR1 MDHEN and CDR2 SYDVKM. CDR3 size: 14 residues. V was cut by 1 base and J by 6 bases, with 9 bases left in between. DNA for the CDR3: TGTGCCAGCAGTTTATTTAGCGGGGATGAAAAACTGTTTTTT. It yields the protein CASSLFSGDEKLFF.

The chain links TRBV30 to TRBJ1-2; the D is unclear. The CDR3 consists of 15 residues. Trimming took off 1 base at V and 5 bases at J, with 17 bases between the two ends. Germline-derived CDR1 and CDR2 are GTSNPN and SVGIG (reference sequence). Here the CDR3 reads CAWSEAGPPVYGYTF. The CDR3, as DNA: TGTGCCTGGAGTGAAGCCGGACCTCCTGTATATGGCTACACCTTC.